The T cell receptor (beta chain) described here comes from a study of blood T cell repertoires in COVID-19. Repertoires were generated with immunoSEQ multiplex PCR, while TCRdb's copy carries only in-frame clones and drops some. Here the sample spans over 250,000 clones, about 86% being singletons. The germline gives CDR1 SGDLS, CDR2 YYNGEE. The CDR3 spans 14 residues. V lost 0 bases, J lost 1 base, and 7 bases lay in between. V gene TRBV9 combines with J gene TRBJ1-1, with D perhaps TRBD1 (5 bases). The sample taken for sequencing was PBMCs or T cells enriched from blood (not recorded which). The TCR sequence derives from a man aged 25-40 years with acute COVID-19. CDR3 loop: CASSVDRRNTEAFF. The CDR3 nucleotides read TGTGCCAGCAGCGTAGACAGGAGGAACACTGAAGCTTTCTTT.